This record covers a single T cell receptor (beta chain). The target antigen is unknown. V lost 10 bases, J lost 4 bases, and 17 bases lay in between. The CDR3 covers 14 residues. This sample's time point: healthy volunteer bleed at 2 weeks. Whole blood, unfractionated, served as the material for total RNA extraction. The source of the sample is a study of human T cells and chemical hapten exposure. The wider study: TCR yield per sample varied, mainly due to pooled library volumes.

Study outcomes and limitations: Sensitizing to DPC left TCRs with a frequency above 1 in 1000 unaltered.

The library gave individual cDNA molecules unique molecular identifiers. TCRdb ran MiXCR on the RACE reads and lists one entry per CDR3 protein. The sample carries roughly 130,000 distinct CDR3 sequences, roughly 9.5% recorded once. Sequencing was done on a sample of whole blood. The origin of this receptor is a male donor in good health. Some clones in this sample may be carry-over from other donors' samples. The chain employs TRBV12-3 or TRBV12-4 and TRBJ1-3; D might be TRBD1 (5 bases). The CDR3 region has the DNA TGTGCCACCCGGGGGATGGGGAGCGGAAACACCATATATTTT. As protein: CATRGMGSGNTIYF.